This TCR beta chain was captured by sequencing in a study of blood T cell repertoires in COVID-19. The table came from immunoSEQ multiplex PCR; TCRdb's copy has only in-frame clones and leaves some out. The data contain a few hundred thousand clones, 88% of them seen just once; the ten biggest clones take up around 0.7%. The TCR originated in a human donor in a cohort sampled during active COVID-19. The specimen sequenced was peripheral blood.

CDR3 sequence reads: CASSALLAGGTDTQYF. The CDR3 DNA follows: TGTGCCAGCAGTGCCCTACTAGCGGGAGGCACAGATACGCAGTATTTT. This chain connects TRBV2 to TRBJ2-3; 11 positions agree with TRBD2. Germline CDR1 is SNHLY and CDR2 is FYNNEI. With V trimmed by 4 bases and J by 1 base, 4 bases remained unmatched. The CDR3 is 16 residues long.